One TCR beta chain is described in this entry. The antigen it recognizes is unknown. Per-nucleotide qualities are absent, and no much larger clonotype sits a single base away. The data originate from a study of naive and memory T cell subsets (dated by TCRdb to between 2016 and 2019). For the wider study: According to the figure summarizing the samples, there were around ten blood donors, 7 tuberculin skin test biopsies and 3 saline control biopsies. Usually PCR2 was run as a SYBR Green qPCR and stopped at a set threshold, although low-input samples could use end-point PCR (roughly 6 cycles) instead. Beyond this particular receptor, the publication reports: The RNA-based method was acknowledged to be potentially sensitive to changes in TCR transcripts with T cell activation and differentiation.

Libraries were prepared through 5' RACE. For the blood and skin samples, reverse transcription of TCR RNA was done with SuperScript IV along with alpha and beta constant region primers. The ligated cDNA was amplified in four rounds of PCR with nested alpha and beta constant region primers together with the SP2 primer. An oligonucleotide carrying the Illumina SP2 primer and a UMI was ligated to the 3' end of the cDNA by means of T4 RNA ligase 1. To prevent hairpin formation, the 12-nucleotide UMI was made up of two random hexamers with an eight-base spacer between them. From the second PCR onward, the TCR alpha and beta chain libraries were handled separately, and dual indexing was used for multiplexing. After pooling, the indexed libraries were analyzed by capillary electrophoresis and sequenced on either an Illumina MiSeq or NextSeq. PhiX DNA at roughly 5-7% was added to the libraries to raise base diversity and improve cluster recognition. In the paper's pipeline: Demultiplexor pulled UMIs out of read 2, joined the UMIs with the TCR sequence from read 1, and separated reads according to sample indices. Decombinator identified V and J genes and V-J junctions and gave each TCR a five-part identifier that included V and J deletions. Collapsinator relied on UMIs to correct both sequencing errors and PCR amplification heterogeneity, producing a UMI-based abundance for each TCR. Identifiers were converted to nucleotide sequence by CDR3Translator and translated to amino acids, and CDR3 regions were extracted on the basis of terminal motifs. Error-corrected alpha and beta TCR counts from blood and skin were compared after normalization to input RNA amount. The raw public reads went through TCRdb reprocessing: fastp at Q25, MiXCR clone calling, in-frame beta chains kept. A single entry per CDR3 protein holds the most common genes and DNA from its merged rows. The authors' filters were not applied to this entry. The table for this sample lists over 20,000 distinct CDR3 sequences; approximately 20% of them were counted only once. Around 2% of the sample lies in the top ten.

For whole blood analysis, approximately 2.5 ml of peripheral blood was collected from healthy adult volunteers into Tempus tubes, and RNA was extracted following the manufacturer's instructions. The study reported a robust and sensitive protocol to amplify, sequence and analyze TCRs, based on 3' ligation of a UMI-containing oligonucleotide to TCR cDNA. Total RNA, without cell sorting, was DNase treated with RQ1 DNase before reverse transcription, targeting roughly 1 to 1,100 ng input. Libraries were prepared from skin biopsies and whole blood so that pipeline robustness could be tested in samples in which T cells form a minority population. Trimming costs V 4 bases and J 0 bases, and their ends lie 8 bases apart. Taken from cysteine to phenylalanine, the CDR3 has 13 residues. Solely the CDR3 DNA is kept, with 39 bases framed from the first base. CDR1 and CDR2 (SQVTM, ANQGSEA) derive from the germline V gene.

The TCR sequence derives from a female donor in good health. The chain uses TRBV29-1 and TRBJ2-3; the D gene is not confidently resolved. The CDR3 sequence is CSVASPSTDTQYF. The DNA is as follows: TGCAGCGTTGCTTCCCCTAGCACAGATACGCAGTATTTT.